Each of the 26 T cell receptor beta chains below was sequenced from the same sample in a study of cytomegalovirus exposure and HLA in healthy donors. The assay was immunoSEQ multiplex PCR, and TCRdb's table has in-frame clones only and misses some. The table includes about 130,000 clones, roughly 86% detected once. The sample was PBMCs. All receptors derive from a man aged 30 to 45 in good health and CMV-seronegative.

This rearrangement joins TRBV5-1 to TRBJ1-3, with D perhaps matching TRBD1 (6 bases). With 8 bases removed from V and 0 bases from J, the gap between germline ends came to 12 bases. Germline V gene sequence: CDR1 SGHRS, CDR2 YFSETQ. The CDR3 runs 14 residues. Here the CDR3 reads CASSRGDSGNTIYF. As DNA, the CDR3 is TGCGCCAGTTCCAGGGGAGACTCTGGAAACACCATATATTTT.

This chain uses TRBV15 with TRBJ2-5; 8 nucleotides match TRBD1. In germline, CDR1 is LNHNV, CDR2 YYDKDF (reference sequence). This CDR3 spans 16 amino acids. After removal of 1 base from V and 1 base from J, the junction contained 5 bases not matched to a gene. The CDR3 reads CATSRVGRGPQETQYF. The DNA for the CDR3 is TGTGCCACCAGCAGAGTCGGCAGGGGGCCCCAAGAGACCCAGTACTTC.

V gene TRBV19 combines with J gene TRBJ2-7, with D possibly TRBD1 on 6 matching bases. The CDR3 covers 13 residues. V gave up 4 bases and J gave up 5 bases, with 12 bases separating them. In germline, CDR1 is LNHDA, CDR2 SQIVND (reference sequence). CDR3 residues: CASSTGHRNEQYF. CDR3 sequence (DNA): TGTGCCAGTAGTACGGGACATCGAAACGAGCAGTACTTC.

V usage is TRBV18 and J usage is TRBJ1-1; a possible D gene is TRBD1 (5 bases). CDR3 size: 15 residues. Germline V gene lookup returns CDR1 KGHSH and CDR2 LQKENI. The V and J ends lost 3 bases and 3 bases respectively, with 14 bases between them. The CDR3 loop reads CASSPGAGIDTEAFF. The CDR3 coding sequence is TGTGCCAGCTCACCCGGGGCGGGGATTGACACTGAAGCTTTCTTT.

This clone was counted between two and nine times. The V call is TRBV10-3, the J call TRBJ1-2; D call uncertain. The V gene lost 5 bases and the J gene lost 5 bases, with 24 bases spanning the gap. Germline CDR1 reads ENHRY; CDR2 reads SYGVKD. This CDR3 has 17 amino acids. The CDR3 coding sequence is TGTGCCATCAGTTTGTACACAACCGACACAACCTCTTATGGCTACACCTTC. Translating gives CAISLYTTDTTSYGYTF.

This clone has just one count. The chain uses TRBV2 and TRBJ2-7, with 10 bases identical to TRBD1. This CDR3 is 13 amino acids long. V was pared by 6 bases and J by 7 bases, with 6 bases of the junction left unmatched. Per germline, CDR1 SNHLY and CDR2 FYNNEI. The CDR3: CASSRQGASEQYF. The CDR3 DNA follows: TGTGCCAGCAGCCGACAGGGGGCAAGTGAGCAGTACTTC.

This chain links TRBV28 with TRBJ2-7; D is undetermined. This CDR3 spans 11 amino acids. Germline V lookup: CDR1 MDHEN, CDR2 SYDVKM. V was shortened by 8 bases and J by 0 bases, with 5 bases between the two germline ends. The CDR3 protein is CASHSSYEQYF. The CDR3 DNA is TGTGCCAGCCACAGCTCCTACGAGCAGTACTTC.

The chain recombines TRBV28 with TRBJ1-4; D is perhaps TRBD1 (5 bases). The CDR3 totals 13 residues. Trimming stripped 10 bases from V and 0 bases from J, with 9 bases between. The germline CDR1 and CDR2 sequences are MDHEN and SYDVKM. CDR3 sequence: CATRQSTNEKLFF. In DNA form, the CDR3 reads TGTGCCACCCGACAGTCAACTAATGAAAAACTGTTTTTT.

The CDR3 is CASSQADSNTEAFF. The DNA for the CDR3 is TGCGCCAGCAGCCAGGCGGACAGCAACACTGAAGCTTTCTTT. J is TRBJ1-1 and V is TRBV5-1; possible D gene TRBD1, 6 bases. Trimming took off 4 bases at V and 2 bases at J, with 12 bases between the two ends. CDR1 is SGHRS and CDR2 is YFSETQ in the germline V gene. This CDR3 contains 14 residues.

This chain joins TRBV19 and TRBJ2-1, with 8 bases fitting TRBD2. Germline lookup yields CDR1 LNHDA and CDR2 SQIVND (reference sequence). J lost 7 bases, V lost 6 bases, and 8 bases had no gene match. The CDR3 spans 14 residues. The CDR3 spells CASSKQPSGNEQFF. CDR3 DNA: TGTGCCAGTAGCAAACAACCTAGCGGGAATGAGCAGTTCTTC.

This CDR3 reads CSVGIGRPSGYTF. The CDR3 coding sequence is TGCAGCGTTGGGATCGGCAGGCCAAGTGGCTACACCTTC. This rearrangement joins TRBV29-1 to TRBJ1-2; D call uncertain. Germline CDR1 is SQVTM and CDR2 is ANQGSEA. The CDR3 contains 13 residues. The ends were cut back, 4 bases at V and 7 bases at J, with 16 bases in the middle.

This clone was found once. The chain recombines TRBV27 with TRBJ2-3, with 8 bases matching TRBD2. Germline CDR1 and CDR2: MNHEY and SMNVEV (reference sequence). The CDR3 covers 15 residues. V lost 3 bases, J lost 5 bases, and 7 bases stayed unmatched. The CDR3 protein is CASSFGGALEDTQYF. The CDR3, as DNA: TGTGCCAGCAGTTTCGGGGGGGCCCTGGAAGATACGCAGTATTTT.

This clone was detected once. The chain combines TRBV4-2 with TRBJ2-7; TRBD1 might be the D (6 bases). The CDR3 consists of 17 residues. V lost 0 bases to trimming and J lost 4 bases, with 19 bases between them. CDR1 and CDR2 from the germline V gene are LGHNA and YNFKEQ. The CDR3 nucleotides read TGTGCCAGCAGCCAAGAGTTGGGCTGGACAGAGAATTACGAGCAGTACTTC. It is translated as CASSQELGWTENYEQYF.

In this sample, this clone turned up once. The CDR3 here is CASSGLGTGAPYGYTF. The CDR3 coding sequence is TGTGCCAGCAGCGGGCTAGGGACAGGGGCGCCCTATGGCTACACCTTC. The V and J genes are TRBV9 and TRBJ1-2; the match to TRBD1 covers 10 bases. The CDR3 runs to 16 residues. With 3 bases clipped from V and 4 bases from J, the junction kept 9 bases outside the gene matches. Germline CDR1 SGDLS, CDR2 YYNGEE.

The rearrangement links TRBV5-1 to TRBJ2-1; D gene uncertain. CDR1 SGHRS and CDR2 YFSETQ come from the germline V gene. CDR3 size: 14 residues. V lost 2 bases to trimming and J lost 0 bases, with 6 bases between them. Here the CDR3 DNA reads TGCGCCAGCAGCTTTTCGGGCTCCTACAATGAGCAGTTCTTC. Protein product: CASSFSGSYNEQFF. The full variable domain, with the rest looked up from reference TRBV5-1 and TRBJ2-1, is KAGVTQTPRYLIKTRGQQVTLSCSPISGHRSVSWYQQTPGQGLQFLFEYFSETQRNKGNFPGRFSGRQFSNSRSEMNVSTLELGDSALYLCASSFSGSYNEQFFGPGTRLTVL.

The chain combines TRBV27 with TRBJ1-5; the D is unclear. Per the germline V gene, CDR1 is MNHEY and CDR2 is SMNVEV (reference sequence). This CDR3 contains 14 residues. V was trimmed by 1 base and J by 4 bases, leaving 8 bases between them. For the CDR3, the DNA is TGTGCCAGCAGTTTATATCCGGGAAATCAGCCCCAGCATTTT. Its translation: CASSLYPGNQPQHF.

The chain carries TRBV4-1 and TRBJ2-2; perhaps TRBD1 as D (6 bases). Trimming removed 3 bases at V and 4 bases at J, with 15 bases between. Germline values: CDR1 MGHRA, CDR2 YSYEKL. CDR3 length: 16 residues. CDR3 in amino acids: CASSHLPGVFTGELFF. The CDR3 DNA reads TGCGCCAGCAGCCACCTTCCAGGGGTATTCACCGGGGAGCTGTTTTTT.

CDR3 DNA: TGTGCCAGCAGCCCGGTCGGGACTTGGGGACTTGAGGATACGCAGTATTTT. Its translation is CASSPVGTWGLEDTQYF. The chain carries TRBV7-9 and TRBJ2-3; D perhaps matches TRBD2 (6 bases). CDR1 is SEHNR, CDR2 FQNEAQ, per germline (reference sequence). The CDR3 contains 17 residues. Between the trimmed V and J ends, which lost 5 bases and 6 bases, there was a span of 24 bases. Combining the CDR3 with reference TRBV7-9 and TRBJ2-3 gives the whole variable domain DTGVSQNPRHKITKRGQNVTFRCDPISEHNRLYWYRQTLGQGPEFLTYFQNEAQLEKSRLLSDRFSAERPKGSFSTLEIQRTEQGDSAMYLCASSPVGTWGLEDTQYFGPGTRLTVL.

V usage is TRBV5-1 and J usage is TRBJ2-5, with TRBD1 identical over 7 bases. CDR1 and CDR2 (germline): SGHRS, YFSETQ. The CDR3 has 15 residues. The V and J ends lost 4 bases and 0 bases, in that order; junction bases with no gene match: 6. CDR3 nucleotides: TGCGCCAGCAGCCCAGGGACAGCAAACCAAGAGACCCAGTACTTC. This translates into CASSPGTANQETQYF.

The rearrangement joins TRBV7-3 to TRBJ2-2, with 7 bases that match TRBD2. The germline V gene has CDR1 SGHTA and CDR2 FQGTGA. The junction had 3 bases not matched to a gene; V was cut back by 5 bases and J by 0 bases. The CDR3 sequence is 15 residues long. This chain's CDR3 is CASSAGGSNTGELFF. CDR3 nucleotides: TGTGCCAGCAGCGCCGGGGGGTCGAACACCGGGGAGCTGTTTTTT. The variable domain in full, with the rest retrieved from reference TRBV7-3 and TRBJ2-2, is GAGVSQTPSNKVTEKGKYVELRCDPISGHTALYWYRQSLGQGPEFLIYFQGTGAADDSGLPNDRFFAVRPEGSVSTLKIQRTERGDSAVYLCASSAGGSNTGELFFGEGSRLTVL.

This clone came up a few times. The CDR3 sequence: CASSPYSGLYGYTF. CDR3 in DNA: TGCGCCAGCAGCCCCTATAGCGGCCTCTATGGCTACACCTTC. V and J are TRBV10-2 and TRBJ1-2; D is unclear. The germline V and J ends were trimmed by 6 bases and 4 bases, with 15 bases remaining between them. From germline, CDR1 is WSHSY and CDR2 SAAADI. This CDR3 is built from 14 residues.

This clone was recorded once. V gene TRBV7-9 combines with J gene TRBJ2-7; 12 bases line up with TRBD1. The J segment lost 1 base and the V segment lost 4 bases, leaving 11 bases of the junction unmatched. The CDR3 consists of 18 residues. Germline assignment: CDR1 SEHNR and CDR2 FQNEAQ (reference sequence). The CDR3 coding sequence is TGTGCCAGCAGCTCACGAATGGGACAGGGGGCGAAATCCTACGAGCAGTACTTC. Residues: CASSSRMGQGAKSYEQYF.

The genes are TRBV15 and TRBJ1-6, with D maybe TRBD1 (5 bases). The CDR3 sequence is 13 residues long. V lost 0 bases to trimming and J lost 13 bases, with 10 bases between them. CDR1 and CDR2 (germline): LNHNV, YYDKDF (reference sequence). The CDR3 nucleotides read TGTGCCACCAGCAGAGACGAAGGGGTGCCCCTCCACTTT. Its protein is CATSRDEGVPLHF.

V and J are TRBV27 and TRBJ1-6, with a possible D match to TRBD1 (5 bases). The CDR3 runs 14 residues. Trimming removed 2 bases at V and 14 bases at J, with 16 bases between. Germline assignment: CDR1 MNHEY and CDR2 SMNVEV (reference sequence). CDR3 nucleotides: TGTGCCAGCAGTTTAACACAGGTTCATTGGGCCCTCCACTTT. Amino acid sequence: CASSLTQVHWALHF.

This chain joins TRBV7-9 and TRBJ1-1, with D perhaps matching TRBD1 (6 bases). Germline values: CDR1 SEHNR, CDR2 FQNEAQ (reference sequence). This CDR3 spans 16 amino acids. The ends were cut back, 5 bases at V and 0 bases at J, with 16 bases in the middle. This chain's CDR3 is CASSRVTGTLNTEAFF. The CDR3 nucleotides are TGTGCCAGCAGCCGTGTGACCGGGACACTGAACACTGAAGCTTTCTTT.

The CDR3 loop reads CASSLVVTYEQYF. In nucleotides, the CDR3 is TGTGCCAGCAGCTTAGTGGTAACTTACGAGCAGTACTTC. The chain combines TRBV7-8 with TRBJ2-7; no clear D. CDR3 size: 13 residues. Trimming cost V 1 base and J 4 bases, with 8 bases left between them. CDR1 and CDR2 (germline): SGHVS, FQNEAQ.